The following is a TCR beta chain sequence with its context. Its antigen remains unknown. The sample is drawn from a study of graft-versus-host responses after intestinal transplantation. CDR1 is MGHDK and CDR2 is SYGVNS in the germline V gene. Trimming stripped 0 bases from V and 7 bases from J, with 10 bases between. The CDR3 has 15 residues. Using immunoSEQ multiplex PCR, the repertoire was profiled, and TCRdb retains in-frame clones only, with some absent. The data contain approximately 76,000 clones, under 90% of them singletons. J is TRBJ1-6 and V is TRBV25-1; D perhaps matches TRBD1 (6 bases). This sample comprised unstimulated CD4+ T cells sorted from spleen or lymph node cells, obtained before transplant. This receptor was identified in a human donor who was the organ donor for an intestinal transplant. The DNA for the CDR3 is TGTGCCAGCAGTGAATACAGGGGCAGAAATTCACCCCTCCACTTT. Its protein is CASSEYRGRNSPLHF.